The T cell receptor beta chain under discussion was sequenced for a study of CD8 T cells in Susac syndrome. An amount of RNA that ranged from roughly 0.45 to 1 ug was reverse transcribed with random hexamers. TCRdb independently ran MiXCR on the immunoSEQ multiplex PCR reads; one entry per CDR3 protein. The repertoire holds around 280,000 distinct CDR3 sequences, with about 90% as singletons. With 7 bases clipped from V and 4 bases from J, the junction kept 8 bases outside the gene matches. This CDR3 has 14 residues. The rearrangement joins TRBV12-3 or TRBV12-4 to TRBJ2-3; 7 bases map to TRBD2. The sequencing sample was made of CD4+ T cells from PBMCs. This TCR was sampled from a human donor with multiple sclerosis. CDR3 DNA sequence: TGTGCCAGCACCAATTCGGGGGGACCAGATACGCAGTATTTT. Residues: CASTNSGGPDTQYF.